This entry features one TCR beta chain sequence. The antigen is unknown. TCRdb redid the calling of the reads with MiXCR, one entry per CDR3 protein. The profile shows hundreds of thousands of distinct CDR3 sequences, approximately 8.9% of them singletons. V was trimmed by 7 bases and J by 7 bases, leaving 20 bases between them. Germline V gene sequence: CDR1 MDHEN, CDR2 SYDVKM. CDR3 length: 14 residues. This specimen belongs to a study of T cell repertoires in cytomegalovirus infection. Study context: CMV infection plus the matching HLA type was flagged by public TCR beta signatures. General study findings and limits: Frequencies of public TCR beta families were cumulated, and this identified carriers of CMV plus the relevant HLA.

The specimen sequenced was PBMCs. The chain is built from TRBV28 and TRBJ2-7; D may match TRBD1 or TRBD2 (7 bases each). The receptor comes from a human donor in good health (CMV status not recorded). Some clones in this sample may be carry-over from other donors' samples. The CDR3: CASTSQGGLREQYV. The CDR3 bases are TGTGCCAGCACTTCCCAGGGGGGGCTGCGGGAGCAGTACGTC.